The rows below give T cell receptor beta chains drawn from one sample of a study of blood T cell repertoires in COVID-19. Only in-frame clones appear in the TCRdb table, and some are missing; sequencing was by immunoSEQ multiplex PCR. The sample holds hundreds of thousands of clones, 65% to 90% seen once. Source material: peripheral blood. Receptors were obtained from an older woman with COVID-19, enrolled during active disease. CDR3s include the opening cysteine and the closing phenylalanine or tryptophan. A D gene is named only where the DNA matches it firmly. Clone size is given for some rows only: seen once, a few or many times, or a class if the clone is expanded.

clone_size	j_call	v_call	d_call	cdr3_aa	cdr3_nt
once	TRBJ2-1	TRBV13	-	CASSTTGLPFNEQFF	TGTGCCAGCAGCACGACAGGCTTACCCTTCAATGAGCAGTTCTTC
-	TRBJ1-2	TRBV5-8	-	CASSFPAGRSYGYTF	TGTGCCAGCAGCTTCCCAGCGGGACGGAGCTATGGCTACACCTTC
few	TRBJ1-5	TRBV4-1	TRBD1	CASSHLPNRGLLQPQHF	TGCGCCAGCAGCCACTTACCTAACAGGGGGCTCCTTCAGCCCCAGCATTTT
-	TRBJ2-7	TRBV29-1	-	CSFRDISYEQYF	TGCAGCTTCCGGGACATCTCCTACGAGCAGTACTTC
-	TRBJ2-1	TRBV10-1	-	CASSAAYNEQFF	TGCGCCAGCAGTGCGGCCTACAATGAGCAGTTCTTC
-	TRBJ2-2	TRBV11-2	TRBD1	CASRRDRGYFDAGELFF	TGTGCCAGCAGGAGGGACAGGGGATATTTTGACGCCGGGGAGCTGTTTTTT
-	TRBJ2-7	TRBV29-1	TRBD1	CSVGTGGGEQYF	TGCAGCGTCGGGACAGGGGGCGGCGAGCAGTACTTC
-	TRBJ2-3	TRBV2	TRBD2	CASRATSGPTDTQYF	TGTGCCAGCAGAGCCACTAGCGGCCCCACAGATACGCAGTATTTT
few	TRBJ2-5	TRBV5-1	-	CASSLMGGGETQYF	TGCGCCAGCAGCTTGATGGGGGGTGGAGAGACCCAGTACTTC
-	TRBJ2-5	TRBV24-1	TRBD1	CATSDTRTGRGETQYF	TGTGCCACCAGTGATACAAGGACAGGGAGAGGAGAGACCCAGTACTTC
-	TRBJ2-7	TRBV11-3	-	CASSLDYSGSRYEQYF	TGTGCCAGCAGCTTAGATTATTCGGGGAGCCGCTACGAGCAGTACTTC
-	TRBJ1-5	TRBV7-8	-	CASSKGTLDQPQHF	TGTGCCAGCAGCAAAGGGACATTGGATCAGCCCCAGCATTTT
-	TRBJ1-5	TRBV30	-	CAWSATQGDNQPQHF	TGTGCCTGGAGTGCAACACAGGGAGACAATCAGCCCCAGCATTTT
-	TRBJ1-1	TRBV9	-	CASSAGQANTEAFF	TGTGCCAGCAGCGCTGGGCAGGCGAACACTGAAGCTTTCTTT
-	TRBJ1-1	TRBV11-2	-	CASSPINQGTNTEAFF	TGTGCCAGCAGCCCGATTAATCAGGGGACGAACACTGAAGCTTTCTTT
-	TRBJ1-5	TRBV4-1	-	CASSQGRTDSNQPQHF	TGCGCCAGCAGCCAAGGGAGGACGGATAGCAATCAGCCCCAGCATTTT
-	TRBJ1-1	TRBV7-2	-	CASSLGGVGTEAFF	TGTGCCAGCAGCTTAGGGGGCGTCGGCACTGAAGCTTTCTTT
-	TRBJ1-6	TRBV19	-	CASTSGAENSPLHF	TGTGCCAGTACATCAGGGGCGGAAAATTCACCCCTCCACTTT
few	TRBJ1-3	TRBV11-3	-	CASSLGPGPASF	TGTGCCAGCAGCTTAGGGCCAGGGCCAGCCTCTTTT
-	TRBJ2-1	TRBV27	TRBD2	CASSLASSGGAEFF	TGTGCCAGCAGTTTAGCTTCTAGCGGGGGGGCTGAATTCTTC
once	TRBJ1-2	TRBV6-2/TRBV6-3	TRBD1	CASSYRDSYGYTF	TGTGCCAGCAGTTACCGGGACAGCTATGGCTACACCTTC
-	TRBJ2-7	TRBV7-8	-	CASSWMTGPPSYEQYF	TGTGCCAGCAGCTGGATGACAGGACCTCCCTCCTACGAGCAGTACTTC
-	TRBJ2-2	TRBV19	TRBD2	CASSTDAGGNTGELFF	TGTGCCAGTAGTACCGATGCGGGGGGGAACACCGGGGAGCTGTTTTTT
-	TRBJ2-1	TRBV27	-	CASTQGPTGSYNEQFF	TGTGCCAGTACTCAAGGCCCGACAGGCTCCTACAATGAGCAGTTCTTC
-	TRBJ1-2	TRBV27	-	CASSLSIVGQRGYTF	TGTGCCAGCAGTTTATCGATAGTAGGCCAGAGGGGCTACACCTTC
-	TRBJ2-5	TRBV2	-	CASSVGAGETQYF	TGTGCCAGCAGTGTAGGGGCGGGGGAGACCCAGTACTTC
few	TRBJ2-5	TRBV6-6	-	CASSKLGNQETQYF	TGTGCCAGCAGCAAACTAGGGAACCAAGAGACCCAGTACTTC
-	TRBJ2-7	TRBV29-1	-	CSVEVSYEQYF	TGCAGCGTCGAGGTTTCCTACGAGCAGTACTTC
-	TRBJ2-2	TRBV6-2/TRBV6-3	TRBD1	CASSYPTGPKRRAGELFF	TGTGCCAGCAGTTACCCGACAGGGCCCAAGAGAAGGGCCGGGGAGCTGTTTTTT
-	TRBJ2-3	TRBV11-3	TRBD2	CASSLDSGVTDTQYF	TGTGCCAGCAGCTTAGATAGCGGGGTTACAGATACGCAGTATTTT